The clone carrying this T cell receptor (beta chain) has ten or more counts. The data belong to a study of identical twins. CDR1 and CDR2 from the germline V gene are SGHNT and YENEEA. V was trimmed by 4 bases and J by 1 base, leaving 16 bases between them. The CDR3 runs to 16 residues. Using its own MiXCR run on the 5' RACE reads, TCRdb lists one record per CDR3 protein. The sample includes about 100,000 distinct CDR3 sequences, 5.9% of them seen just once. Sequenced: memory T cells sorted from blood. This sequence joins TRBV11-3 and TRBJ1-1; weak D call: TRBD1 (5 bases). The TCR sequence derives from a woman aged 45 to 65 in good health. Here the CDR3 reads CASSSWRGWGNTEAFF. Here the CDR3 DNA reads TGTGCCAGCAGCTCCTGGCGGGGGTGGGGGAACACTGAAGCTTTCTTT.